The 20 T cell receptor beta chains listed next were all sequenced from one sample in a study of blood T cell repertoires in COVID-19. Assay used: immunoSEQ multiplex PCR; TCRdb lists only in-frame clones, some missing. The sample lists about 50,000 clones, over 75% occurring once. The specimen sequenced was peripheral blood. The origin of the receptors is a human donor with active COVID-19. The donor label of this sample is uncertain.

The chain recombines TRBV19 with TRBJ1-5; D is perhaps TRBD1 (6 bases). V dropped 6 bases and J dropped 0 bases, with 12 bases sitting between them. This CDR3 comprises 15 residues. Germline lookup yields CDR1 LNHDA and CDR2 SQIVND (reference sequence). In DNA form, the CDR3 reads TGTGCCAGTAGCGACAGGTTCTATAGCAATCAGCCCCAGCATTTT. It yields the protein CASSDRFYSNQPQHF. Full variable domain (outside the CDR3, taken from reference TRBV19 and TRBJ1-5): DGGITQSPKYLFRKEGQNVTLSCEQNLNHDAMYWYRQDPGQGLRLIYYSQIVNDFQKGDIAEGYSVSREKKESFPLTVTSAQKNPTAFYLCASSDRFYSNQPQHFGDGTRLSIL.

The chain combines TRBV28 with TRBJ1-2; 8 nucleotides line up with TRBD1. The CDR3 has 13 residues. Looked up from germline, CDR1 is MDHEN and CDR2 is SYDVKM. Trimming removed 8 bases from V and 1 base from J; junction bases left unmatched: 3. The CDR3 DNA is TGTGCCAGCGGGACAGGACATAACTATGGCTACACCTTC. Amino acids: CASGTGHNYGYTF.

This clone was detected only once. The rearrangement joins TRBV5-1 to TRBJ2-7; TRBD1 agrees at 9 bases. The CDR3 is 13 amino acids. Per the germline V gene, CDR1 is SGHRS and CDR2 is YFSETQ. V was pared by 3 bases and J by 7 bases, with 5 bases of the junction left unmatched. The CDR3 loop is CASSWGQGREQYF. The CDR3 region has the DNA TGCGCCAGCAGCTGGGGACAGGGAAGGGAGCAGTACTTC.

J is TRBJ2-7 and V is TRBV5-1; TRBD2 matches at 7 bases. Per the germline V gene, CDR1 is SGHRS and CDR2 is YFSETQ. J lost 3 bases, V lost 4 bases, and 7 bases had no gene match. This CDR3 is 14 amino acids long. CDR3 in DNA: TGCGCCAGCAGCCCCTCGACTAGCCTCTACGAGCAGTACTTC. This gives the protein CASSPSTSLYEQYF. Full variable domain (outside the CDR3, taken from reference TRBV5-1 and TRBJ2-7): KAGVTQTPRYLIKTRGQQVTLSCSPISGHRSVSWYQQTPGQGLQFLFEYFSETQRNKGNFPGRFSGRQFSNSRSEMNVSTLELGDSALYLCASSPSTSLYEQYFGPGTRLTVT.

The chain combines TRBV30 with TRBJ1-5; a possible D gene is TRBD1 (5 bases). Germline V CDR1 and CDR2: GTSNPN, SVGIG (reference sequence). The V end was cut by 1 base, the J end by 5 bases, with 6 bases between. The CDR3 runs to 12 residues. The CDR3 spells CAWSGRDQPQHF. DNA for the CDR3: TGTGCCTGGAGTGGCAGGGATCAGCCCCAGCATTTT.

The rearrangement links TRBV5-6 to TRBJ1-3; 9 bases map to TRBD1. Germline-derived CDR1 and CDR2 are SGHDT and YYEEEE. This CDR3 comprises 15 residues. Trimming removed 4 bases from V and 3 bases from J; junction bases left unmatched: 5. The DNA of the CDR3 is TGTGCCAGCAGCGTGGACAGGGGATATGGAAACACCATATATTTT. Protein: CASSVDRGYGNTIYF. The variable domain in full, completed from reference TRBV5-6 and TRBJ1-3, reads DAGVTQSPTHLIKTRGQQVTLRCSPKSGHDTVSWYQQALGQGPQFIFQYYEEEERQRGNFPDRFSGHQFPNYSSELNVNALLLGDSALYLCASSVDRGYGNTIYFGEGSWLTVV.

The chain combines TRBV2 with TRBJ2-7; TRBD2 matches 7 bases. CDR1 and CDR2 (germline): SNHLY, FYNNEI. The CDR3 is 13 amino acids. The trim removed 8 bases at V and 7 bases at J, leaving 11 bases unmatched. CDR3 loop: CASGRERAGEQYF. CDR3 DNA: TGTGCCAGCGGGAGGGAAAGGGCGGGGGAGCAGTACTTC.

The chain recombines TRBV11-3 with TRBJ1-5; TRBD1 agrees at 7 bases. The CDR3 loop spans 14 amino acids. Germline assignment: CDR1 SGHNT and CDR2 YENEEA. The junction had 4 bases not matched to a gene; V was cut back by 4 bases and J by 4 bases. The CDR3 is CASSSQGFNQPQHF. CDR3 sequence (DNA): TGTGCCAGCAGCTCACAGGGGTTTAATCAGCCCCAGCATTTT.

The V gene is TRBV5-1, the J gene TRBJ2-5; 7 bases match TRBD2. Losses at the gene ends were 4 bases for V and 4 bases for J; bases not matched to a gene: 13. CDR1 is SGHRS, CDR2 YFSETQ, per germline. The CDR3 covers 16 residues. CDR3 residues: CASSPIVGGIGETQYF. The CDR3 nucleotides are TGCGCCAGCAGCCCCATCGTGGGGGGGATAGGAGAGACCCAGTACTTC.

This clone came up once. The chain carries TRBV23-1 and TRBJ2-5; 12 bases agree with TRBD1. TRBV23-1 is sorted into the ORF group, with uncertain function. The junction had 4 bases not matched to a gene; V was cut back by 0 bases and J by 5 bases. The CDR3 length is 16 residues. CDR3 nucleotide sequence: TGCGCCAGCAGTCAATCGGGACAGGGGGCTTGGGAGACCCAGTACTTC. This encodes CASSQSGQGAWETQYF.

The chain links TRBV7-2 to TRBJ1-3; the D is unclear. V dropped 6 bases and J dropped 0 bases, with 9 bases sitting between them. Germline CDR1 reads SGHTA; CDR2 reads FQGNSA. The CDR3 runs to 14 residues. The DNA for the CDR3 is TGTGCCAGCAGGTGGGCCTTCTCTGGAAACACCATATATTTT. This gives the protein CASRWAFSGNTIYF. Variable domain in full (rest from reference TRBV7-2 and TRBJ1-3): GAGVSQSPSNKVTEKGKDVELRCDPISGHTALYWYRQSLGQGLEFLIYFQGNSAPDKSGLPSDRFSAERTGGSVSTLTIQRTQQEDSAVYLCASRWAFSGNTIYFGEGSWLTVV.

The rearrangement joins TRBV2 to TRBJ2-7, with D tentatively TRBD2 (6 bases). Germline CDR1 reads SNHLY; CDR2 reads FYNNEI. The CDR3 is made up of 12 amino acids. V lost 4 bases to trimming and J lost 6 bases, with 10 bases between them. The CDR3 region has the DNA TGTGCCAGCAGTGTACGCGGGGCCGAGCAGTACTTC. Protein sequence: CASSVRGAEQYF.

This chain joins TRBV7-8 and TRBJ2-3; D not certain. CDR1 and CDR2 from the germline V gene are SGHVS and FQNEAQ. This CDR3 region has 16 residues. The germline V and J ends were trimmed by 5 bases and 0 bases, with 15 bases remaining between them. The CDR3 DNA reads as TGTGCCAGCAGCCCGCGAATACTTCTTAGCACAGATACGCAGTATTTT. Translating it yields CASSPRILLSTDTQYF.

This clone has just a few counts. The V and J genes are TRBV11-2 and TRBJ2-1; possible D gene TRBD1, 6 bases. The ends were cut back, 4 bases at V and 7 bases at J, with 11 bases in the middle. The CDR3 is 13 amino acids. Per the germline V gene, CDR1 is SGHAT and CDR2 is FQNNGV. The CDR3 bases are TGTGCCAGCAGCTCCAGGGGAAGGAATGAGCAGTTCTTC. Its protein is CASSSRGRNEQFF.

This clone came up a few times. The chain employs TRBV6-2 or TRBV6-3 and TRBJ1-6; 7 bases map to TRBD1. CDR1 and CDR2 from the germline V gene are MNHEY and SVGEGT. With 5 bases clipped from V and 9 bases from J, the junction kept 4 bases outside the gene matches. The CDR3 totals 13 residues. For the CDR3, the DNA is TGTGCCAGCAGTGACAGGGAGGCTTCACCCCTCCACTTT. It specifies CASSDREASPLHF.

The V call is TRBV5-1, the J call TRBJ1-1; the D is unclear. CDR1 is SGHRS and CDR2 is YFSETQ in the germline V gene. V was pared by 2 bases and J by 1 base, with 9 bases between. This CDR3 is built from 14 residues. The CDR3 loop reads CASSFGSANTEAFF. CDR3 nucleotide sequence: TGCGCCAGCAGCTTTGGCAGCGCGAACACTGAAGCTTTCTTT.

V usage is TRBV19 and J usage is TRBJ1-2; the match to TRBD1 covers 7 bases. This CDR3 is 15 amino acids long. Germline V gene sequence: CDR1 LNHDA, CDR2 SQIVND (reference sequence). Unmatched junction bases numbered 4, after V lost 3 bases and J lost 0 bases. The CDR3 DNA reads TGTGCCAGTAGTATCAGGGGGTCAGCTAACTATGGCTACACCTTC. This sequence encodes CASSIRGSANYGYTF.

The gene calls are TRBV2 and TRBJ2-7; possible D gene TRBD1, 6 bases. Germline values: CDR1 SNHLY, CDR2 FYNNEI. Trimming pared 6 bases from V and 5 bases from J, leaving 17 bases between. This CDR3 has 14 residues. The CDR3 DNA reads TGTGCCAGCAGGAACAGGGATGTGAGCCACGAGCAGTACTTC. Translated: CASRNRDVSHEQYF.

V is TRBV3-1 (or the pseudogene TRBV3-2) and J is TRBJ1-1, with D possibly matching TRBD1 (6 bases). V was shortened by 3 bases and J by 3 bases, with 14 bases between the two germline ends. Germline V CDR1 and CDR2: LGHDT, YNNKEL (reference sequence). The CDR3 loop spans 15 amino acids. CDR3 DNA sequence: TGTGCCAGCAGCCATCTACCTCCAGGGGACACTGAAGCTTTCTTT. It translates to CASSHLPPGDTEAFF.

This rearrangement joins TRBV10-3 to TRBJ2-2; 8 bases align to TRBD1. Germline V CDR1 and CDR2: ENHRY, SYGVKD. This CDR3 contains 15 residues. The ends lost 4 bases at V and 2 bases at J; junction bases unmatched: 3. In DNA, the CDR3 is TGTGCCATCAGTGGACAGGGGATTAACACCGGGGAGCTGTTTTTT. This codes for CAISGQGINTGELFF.